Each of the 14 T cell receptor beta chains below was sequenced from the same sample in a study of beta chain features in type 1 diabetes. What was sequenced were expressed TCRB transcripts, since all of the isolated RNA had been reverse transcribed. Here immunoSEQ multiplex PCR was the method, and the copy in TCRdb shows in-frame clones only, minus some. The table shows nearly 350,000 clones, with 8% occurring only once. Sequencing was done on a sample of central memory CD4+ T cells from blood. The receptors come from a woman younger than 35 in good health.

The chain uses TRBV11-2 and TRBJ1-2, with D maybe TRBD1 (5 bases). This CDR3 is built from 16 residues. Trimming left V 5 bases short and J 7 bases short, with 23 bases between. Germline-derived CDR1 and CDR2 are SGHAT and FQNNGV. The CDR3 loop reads CASSPQPVQRGAGYTF. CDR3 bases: TGTGCCAGCAGCCCCCAGCCGGTACAGAGGGGAGCTGGCTACACCTTC.

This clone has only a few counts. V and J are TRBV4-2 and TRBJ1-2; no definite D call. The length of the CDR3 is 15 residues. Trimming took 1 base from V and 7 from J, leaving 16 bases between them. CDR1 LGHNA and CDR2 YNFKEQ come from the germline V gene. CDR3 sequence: CASSQVGGSVGGYTF. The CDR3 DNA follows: TGTGCCAGCAGCCAAGTAGGTGGCTCCGTAGGTGGCTACACCTTC.

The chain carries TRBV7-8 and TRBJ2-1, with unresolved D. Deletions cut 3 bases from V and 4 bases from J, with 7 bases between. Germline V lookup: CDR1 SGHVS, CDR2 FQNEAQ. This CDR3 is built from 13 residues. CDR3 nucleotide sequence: TGTGCCAGCAGCTTCGGGCAATACAATGAGCAGTTCTTC. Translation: CASSFGQYNEQFF.

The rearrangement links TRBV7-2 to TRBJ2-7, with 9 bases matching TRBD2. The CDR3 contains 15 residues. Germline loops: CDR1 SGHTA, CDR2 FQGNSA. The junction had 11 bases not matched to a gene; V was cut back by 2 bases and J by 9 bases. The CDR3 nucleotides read TGTGCCAGCAGCTTATACGACCTAGCGGGAAGTGGGCAGTACTTC. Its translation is CASSLYDLAGSGQYF.

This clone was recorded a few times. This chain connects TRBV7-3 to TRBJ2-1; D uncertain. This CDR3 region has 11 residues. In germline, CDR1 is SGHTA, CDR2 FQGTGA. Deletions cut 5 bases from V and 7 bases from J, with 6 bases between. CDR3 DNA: TGTGCCAGCAGCGCCAATAATGAGCAGTTCTTC. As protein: CASSANNEQFF.

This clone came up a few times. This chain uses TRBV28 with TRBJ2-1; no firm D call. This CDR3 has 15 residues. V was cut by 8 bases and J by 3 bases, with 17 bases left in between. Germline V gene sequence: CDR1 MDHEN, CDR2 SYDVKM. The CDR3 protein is CASRPLAVRYNEQFF. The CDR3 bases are TGTGCCAGCCGTCCCCTTGCCGTACGCTACAATGAGCAGTTCTTC.

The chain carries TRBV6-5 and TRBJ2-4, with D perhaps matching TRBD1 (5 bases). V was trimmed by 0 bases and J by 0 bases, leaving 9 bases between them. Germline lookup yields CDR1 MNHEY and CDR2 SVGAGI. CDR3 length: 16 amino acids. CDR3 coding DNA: TGTGCCAGCAGTTACTCGACAGCCCGAGCCAAAAACATTCAGTACTTC. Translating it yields CASSYSTARAKNIQYF.

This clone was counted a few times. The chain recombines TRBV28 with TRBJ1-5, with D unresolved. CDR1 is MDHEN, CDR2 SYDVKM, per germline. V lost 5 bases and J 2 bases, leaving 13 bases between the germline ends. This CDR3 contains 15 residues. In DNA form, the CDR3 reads TGTGCCAGCAGTACCAATGGGTATGGCAATCAGCCCCAGCATTTT. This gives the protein CASSTNGYGNQPQHF.

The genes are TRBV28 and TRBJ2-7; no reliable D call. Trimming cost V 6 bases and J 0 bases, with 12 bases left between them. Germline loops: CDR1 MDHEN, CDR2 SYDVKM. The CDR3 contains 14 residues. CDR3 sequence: CASSSYGSSYEQYF. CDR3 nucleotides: TGTGCCAGCAGCAGTTACGGAAGCTCCTACGAGCAGTACTTC. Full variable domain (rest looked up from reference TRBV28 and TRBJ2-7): DVKVTQSSRYLVKRTGEKVFLECVQDMDHENMFWYRQDPGLGLRLIYFSYDVKMKEKGDIPEGYSVSREKKERFSLILESASTNQTSMYLCASSSYGSSYEQYFGPGTRLTVT.

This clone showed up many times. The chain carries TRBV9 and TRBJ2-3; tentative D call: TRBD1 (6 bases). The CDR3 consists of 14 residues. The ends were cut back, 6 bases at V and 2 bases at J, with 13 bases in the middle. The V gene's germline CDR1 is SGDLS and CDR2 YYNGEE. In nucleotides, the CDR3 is TGTGCCAGCACCTACGGGACAACCACAGATACGCAGTATTTT. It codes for CASTYGTTTDTQYF.

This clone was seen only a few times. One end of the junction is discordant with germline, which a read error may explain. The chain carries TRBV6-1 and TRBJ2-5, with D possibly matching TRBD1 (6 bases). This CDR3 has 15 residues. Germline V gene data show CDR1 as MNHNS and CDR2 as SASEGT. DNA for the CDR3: TGTGCCATCAGTGAGCAGGACAGCCGGCAAGAGACCCAGTACTTC. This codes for CAISEQDSRQETQYF.

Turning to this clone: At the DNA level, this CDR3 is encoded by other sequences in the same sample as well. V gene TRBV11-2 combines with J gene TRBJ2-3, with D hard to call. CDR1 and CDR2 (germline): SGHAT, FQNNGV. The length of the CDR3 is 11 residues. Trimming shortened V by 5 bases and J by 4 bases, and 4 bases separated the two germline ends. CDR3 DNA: TGTGCCAGCAGCCCCGCAGATACGCAGTATTTT. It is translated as CASSPADTQYF.

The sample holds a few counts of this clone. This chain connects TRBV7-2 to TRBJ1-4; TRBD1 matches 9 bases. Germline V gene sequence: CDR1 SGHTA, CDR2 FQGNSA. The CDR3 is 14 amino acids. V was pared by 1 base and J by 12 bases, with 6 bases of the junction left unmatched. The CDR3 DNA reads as TGTGCCAGCAGCTTAGTATCGACAGGGGGGCAACTGTTTTTT. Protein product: CASSLVSTGGQLFF. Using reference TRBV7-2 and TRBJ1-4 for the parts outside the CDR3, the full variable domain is GAGVSQSPSNKVTEKGKDVELRCDPISGHTALYWYRQSLGQGLEFLIYFQGNSAPDKSGLPSDRFSAERTGGSVSTLTIQRTQQEDSAVYLCASSLVSTGGQLFFGSGTQLSVL.

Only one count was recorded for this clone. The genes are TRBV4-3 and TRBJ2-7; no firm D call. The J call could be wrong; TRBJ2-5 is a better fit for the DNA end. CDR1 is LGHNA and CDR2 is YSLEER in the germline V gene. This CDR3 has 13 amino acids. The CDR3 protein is CASSQIVGETQYF. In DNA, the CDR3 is TGCGCCAGCAGCCAAATAGTCGGAGAGACCCAGTACTTC.